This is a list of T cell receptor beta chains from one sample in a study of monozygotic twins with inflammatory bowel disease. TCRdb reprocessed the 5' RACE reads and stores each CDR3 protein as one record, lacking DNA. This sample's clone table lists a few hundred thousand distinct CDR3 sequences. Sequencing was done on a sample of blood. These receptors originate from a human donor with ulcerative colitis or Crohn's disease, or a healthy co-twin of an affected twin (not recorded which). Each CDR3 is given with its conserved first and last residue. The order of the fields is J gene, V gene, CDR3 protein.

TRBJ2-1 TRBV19 CASSIPQGGEQFF
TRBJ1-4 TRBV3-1 CASSQEGGLGKLFF
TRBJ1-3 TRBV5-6 CASSDSPRRQGRNTIYF
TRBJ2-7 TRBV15 CATSRRGQGEQYF
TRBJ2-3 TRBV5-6 CASSLVQGARQRDRVTDTQYF
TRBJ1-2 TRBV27 CASSPGQRTLYGYTF
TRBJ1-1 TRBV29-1 CSVVQENTEAFF
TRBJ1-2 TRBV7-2 CASSLATISYTF
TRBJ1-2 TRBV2 CASKGTGNGYTF
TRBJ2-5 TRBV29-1 CSATGGAMGETQYF
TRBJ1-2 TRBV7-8 CASRASQGWNYGYTF
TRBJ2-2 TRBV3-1 CASSHIQGVPGELFF
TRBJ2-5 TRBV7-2 CASSPHGSRETQYF
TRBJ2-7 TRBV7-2 CASSFGTPSYEQYF
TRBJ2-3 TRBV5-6 CASSFIGVDTQYF
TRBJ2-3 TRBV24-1 CATRQDSTDTQYF
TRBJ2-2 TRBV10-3 CAIDPGQGPTSGGDTPRVGELFF
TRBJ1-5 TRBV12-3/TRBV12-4 CASSLEWRNQPQHF
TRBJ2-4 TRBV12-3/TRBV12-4 CASSPRLVRQYF
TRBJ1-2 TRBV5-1 CASSLDPGAVGYTF
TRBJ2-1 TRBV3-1 CASSPGTTMDNEQFF
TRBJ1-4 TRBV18 CASSPGQGLEKLFF
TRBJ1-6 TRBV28 CASSSPLQPGQVGGDNSPLHF
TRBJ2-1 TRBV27 CASSSPTSSYNEQFF
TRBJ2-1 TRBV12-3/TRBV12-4 CASSRSKTGTGQFF
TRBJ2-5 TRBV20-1 CSARDRVLGGVLGKTQYF
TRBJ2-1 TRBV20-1 CSARDRGNHGFF
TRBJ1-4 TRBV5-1 CASSLDPGANEKLFF
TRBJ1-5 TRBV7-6 CASSPRTGSGNQPQHF
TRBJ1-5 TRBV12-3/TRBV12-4 CASRGTGYSNQPQHF
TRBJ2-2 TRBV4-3 CASSQDARGELFF
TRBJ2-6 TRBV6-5 CASSYSSGAGSGANVLTF
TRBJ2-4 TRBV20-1 CSARPADRRETAKNIQYF
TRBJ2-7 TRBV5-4 CASSLLSSGALSYEQYF
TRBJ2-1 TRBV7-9 CASSAFVGSYNEQFF
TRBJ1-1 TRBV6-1 CASRLTGRNTEAFF
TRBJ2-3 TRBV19 CASTPALRGGPSTQYF
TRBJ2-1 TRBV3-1 CASRPQVGSYNEQFF
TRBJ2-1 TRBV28 CASSRGGVKFNEQFF
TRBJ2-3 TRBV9 CASSVIPADTQYF
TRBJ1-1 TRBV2 CASNRDPPFAEAFF
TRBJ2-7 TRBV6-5 CASSYRGGIVYEQYF
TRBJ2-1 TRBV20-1 CSASGRATNEQFF
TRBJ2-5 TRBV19 CASSIGQLGAETQYF
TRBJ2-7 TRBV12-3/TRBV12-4 CASSLDHYEQYF
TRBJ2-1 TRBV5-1 CASSLISSGSSYNEQFF